Below are 26 T cell receptor beta chains sequenced from a single sample in a study of T-cell memory formation after mild COVID-19. TCRdb processed the 5' RACE reads anew with MiXCR; each CDR3 protein has one entry. The sample gives about 600,000 distinct CDR3 sequences, less than 25% of which show up once; about 8.2% is in the top ten. Sequencing was carried out using PBMCs or a T cell subset sorted from them (not recorded which). Source of these receptors: an adult woman who had mild COVID-19 (a few samples of this study predate the infection). Cell type and time point are not known.

This clonotype appeared a few times. The chain is built from TRBV5-1 and TRBJ2-3; D is uncertain. CDR3 length: 15 residues. V was cut by 0 bases and J by 2 bases, with 10 bases left in between. Per germline, CDR1 SGHRS and CDR2 YFSETQ. The CDR3 is CASSLAGLTTDTQYF. CDR3 in DNA: TGCGCCAGCAGCTTGGCGGGTCTTACCACAGATACGCAGTATTTT.

The CDR3 spells CASSQSGTPEQFF. CDR3 nucleotides: TGTGCCAGCAGCCAGTCTGGGACACCAGAGCAGTTCTTC. The rearrangement joins TRBV3-1 to TRBJ2-1; D may be TRBD1 (6 bases). Germline V gives CDR1 LGHDT, CDR2 YNNKEL (reference sequence). V dropped 3 bases and J dropped 10 bases, with 13 bases sitting between them. This CDR3 has 13 amino acids.

This clonotype has a count of ten or more. The V and J genes are TRBV6-5 and TRBJ1-2, with 7 nucleotides matching TRBD1. Germline-derived CDR1 and CDR2 are MNHEY and SVGAGI. There are 12 residues in the CDR3. V lost 6 bases to trimming and J lost 4 bases; unmatched junction nucleotides: 2. For the CDR3, the DNA is TGTGCCAGCAGCGACAGGGCCTATGGCTACACCTTC. Its protein is CASSDRAYGYTF.

This clonotype was seen a handful of times. This rearrangement joins TRBV29-1 to TRBJ2-7, with TRBD2 identical over 11 bases. Trimming removed 3 bases from V and 3 bases from J; junction bases left unmatched: 4. The length of the CDR3 is 14 residues. The germline V gene has CDR1 SQVTM and CDR2 ANQGSEA. CDR3 nucleotide sequence: TGCAGCGTTGAGTTAGCGGGAGGGAGCTACGAGCAGTACTTC. Protein sequence: CSVELAGGSYEQYF.

This clonotype was seen a handful of times. This chain connects TRBV15 to TRBJ2-2; 7 nucleotides align to TRBD1. Germline CDR1 and CDR2: LNHNV and YYDKDF (reference sequence). With 0 bases clipped from V and 1 base from J, the junction kept 5 bases outside the gene matches. The CDR3 is 17 residues long. CDR3 residues: CATSRDRQGVNTGELFF. The DNA for the CDR3 is TGTGCCACCAGCAGAGATAGGCAGGGGGTGAACACCGGGGAGCTGTTTTTT.

In its sample, this clonotype was seen a few times. V usage is TRBV11-2 and J usage is TRBJ1-5; no definite D call. The length of the CDR3 is 14 residues. The germline V gene encodes CDR1 SGHAT and CDR2 FQNNGV. V was cut by 0 bases and J by 10 bases, with 13 bases left in between. The CDR3 loop reads CASSLDSSPSPQHF. The CDR3 coding sequence is TGTGCCAGCAGCTTAGATTCCAGCCCCAGCCCCCAGCATTTT.

The J gene is TRBJ2-7, the V gene TRBV4-2; 9 bases match TRBD1. CDR1 is LGHNA, CDR2 YNFKEQ, per germline. The CDR3 runs to 15 residues. Trimming removed 1 base from V and 5 bases from J; junction bases left unmatched: 6. CDR3 protein: CASSQVTGTGNEQYF. The CDR3 bases are TGTGCCAGCAGCCAAGTGACCGGGACAGGGAACGAGCAGTACTTC.

This clonotype was counted many times. The gene calls are TRBV12-3 or TRBV12-4 and TRBJ1-3; D is possibly TRBD1 (5 bases). The V end was cut by 6 bases, the J end by 4 bases, with 13 bases between. The CDR3 consists of 14 residues. CDR3 DNA: TGTGCCAGCAGCAGAGACAGTGCCGGAAACACCATATATTTT. It yields the protein CASSRDSAGNTIYF.

This clonotype was seen only a few times. V and J are TRBV12-3 or TRBV12-4 and TRBJ2-3; 7 bases agree with TRBD2. CDR3 length: 17 residues. V gave up 2 bases and J gave up 0 bases; unmatched junction bases: 8. The CDR3 reads CASSLLSLAESTDTQYF. The CDR3 DNA reads TGTGCCAGCAGTTTACTTTCCCTAGCGGAAAGCACAGATACGCAGTATTTT.

The chain links TRBV5-1 to TRBJ2-1; 8 positions agree with TRBD2. Germline V gene lookup returns CDR1 SGHRS and CDR2 YFSETQ. J lost 9 bases, V lost 0 bases, and 8 bases had no gene match. The CDR3 runs to 15 residues. DNA for the CDR3: TGCGCCAGCAGCTTGGGCCGGACTAGCACAAGTGAGCAGTTCTTC. Translated: CASSLGRTSTSEQFF.

The chain combines TRBV29-1 with TRBJ1-1; 7 bases are shared with TRBD1. Germline V gives CDR1 SQVTM, CDR2 ANQGSEA. The CDR3 is 13 residues long. V was clipped by 6 bases and J by 5 bases; unmatched bases: 9. CDR3 protein: CSVRQGGITEAFF. CDR3 DNA sequence: TGCAGCGTGAGACAGGGTGGGATTACTGAAGCTTTCTTT.

This clonotype turned up a few times. The genes are TRBV19 and TRBJ2-3, with TRBD2 matching over 9 bases. Germline CDR1 and CDR2: LNHDA and SQIVND (reference sequence). The CDR3 is made up of 16 amino acids. V lost 5 bases and J lost 0; bases outside the gene matches: 6. CDR3 nucleotides: TGTGCCAGTAGTTCCAGACTAGCGGAAAGCACAGATACGCAGTATTTT. Translated: CASSSRLAESTDTQYF.

In this sample, this clonotype turned up a few times. The CDR3 bases are TGTGCCAGCAGTTACCACCTCGACGGAGTCGATAATTCACCCCTCCACTTT. Amino acid sequence: CASSYHLDGVDNSPLHF. The chain carries TRBV6-6 and TRBJ1-6; D remains unclear. The V gene's germline CDR1 is MNHNY and CDR2 SVGAGI (reference sequence). This CDR3 has 17 residues. Trimming took off 2 bases at V and 5 bases at J, with 16 bases between the two ends.

This chain connects TRBV5-1 to TRBJ1-3; D is uncertain. The CDR3 loop spans 16 amino acids. Germline CDR1 SGHRS, CDR2 YFSETQ. Trimming pared 0 bases from V and 3 bases from J, leaving 13 bases between. CDR3 residues: CASSLAGRRLGNTIYF. As DNA, the CDR3 is TGCGCCAGCAGCTTGGCCGGCAGGAGGCTTGGAAACACCATATATTTT.

The rearrangement joins TRBV25-1 to TRBJ2-2; D might be TRBD1 or TRBD2, each matching 5 bases. The V end lost 7 bases, the J end lost 4 bases, and 13 bases lay between the germline ends. Germline CDR1 MGHDK, CDR2 SYGVNS. CDR3 size: 14 residues. The chain's CDR3 is CASTREGVTGELFF. The DNA of the CDR3 is TGTGCCAGCACCCGGGAAGGGGTCACCGGGGAGCTGTTTTTT.

The chain links TRBV7-8 to TRBJ1-1, with 8 bases aligning to TRBD1. This CDR3 contains 16 residues. Germline assignment: CDR1 SGHVS and CDR2 FQNEAQ. With V trimmed by 5 bases and J by 4 bases, 12 bases remained unmatched. The CDR3 DNA reads TGTGCCAGCAGCGCCAGGGACAGGTCATTTGTCACTGAAGCTTTCTTT. Encoded protein: CASSARDRSFVTEAFF. Based on the CDR3 plus reference TRBV7-8 and TRBJ1-1, the full variable domain is GAGVSQSPRYKVAKRGQDVALRCDPISGHVSLFWYQQALGQGPEFLTYFQNEAQLDKSGLPSDRFFAERPEGSVSTLKIQRTQQEDSAVYLCASSARDRSFVTEAFFGQGTRLTVV.

This clonotype was seen a handful of times. The chain recombines TRBV5-1 with TRBJ2-3; D might be TRBD1 (5 bases). Trimming removed 2 bases from V and 0 bases from J, with 13 bases in between. The CDR3 totals 16 residues. CDR1 SGHRS and CDR2 YFSETQ come from the germline V gene. The CDR3 nucleotides are TGCGCCAGCAGCTTTCAGGGAACCTATAGCACAGATACGCAGTATTTT. As protein: CASSFQGTYSTDTQYF.

The rearrangement uses TRBV12-3 or TRBV12-4 and TRBJ1-1, with 7 bases identical to TRBD1. The CDR3 is made up of 15 amino acids. V trimming: 6 bases; J trimming: 1 base; junction bases outside the gene matches: 8. CDR3 nucleotide sequence: TGTGCCAGCAGGCCACCGACAGGGCCGAACACTGAAGCTTTCTTT. It is translated as CASRPPTGPNTEAFF.

This clonotype was observed a few times. The chain employs TRBV29-1 and TRBJ1-4; D might be TRBD1 (5 bases). Trimming pared 4 bases from V and 8 bases from J, leaving 11 bases between. In germline, CDR1 is SQVTM, CDR2 ANQGSEA. The CDR3 has 12 amino acids. CDR3 DNA sequence: TGCAGCGTTGGGGGGGGGAGAGAAAAACTGTTTTTT. It codes for CSVGGGREKLFF.

V usage is TRBV2 and J usage is TRBJ2-3; TRBD2 agrees at 7 bases. The V segment lost 8 bases and the J segment 0 bases; nucleotides outside the gene matches: 5. Germline CDR1 is SNHLY and CDR2 is FYNNEI. The CDR3 contains 14 residues. The CDR3 here is CASGGRGSTDTQYF. As DNA, the CDR3 is TGTGCCAGCGGAGGGCGGGGGAGCACAGATACGCAGTATTTT. The full variable domain, rest sourced from reference TRBV2 and TRBJ2-3, is EPEVTQTPSHQVTQMGQEVILRCVPISNHLYFYWYRQILGQKVEFLVSFYNNEISEKSEIFDDQFSVERPDGSNFTLKIRSTKLEDSAMYFCASGGRGSTDTQYFGPGTRLTVL.

The genes are TRBV6-5 and TRBJ2-3; 8 positions match TRBD2. The CDR3 spans 13 residues. J lost 12 bases, V lost 2 bases, and 7 bases had no gene match. Looked up from germline, CDR1 is MNHEY and CDR2 is SVGAGI. CDR3 sequence: CASSYAREGLQYF. The CDR3 DNA follows: TGTGCCAGCAGTTACGCCCGGGAGGGCCTCCAGTATTTT.

The chain carries TRBV23-1 and TRBJ1-2; no clear D. TRBV23-1 is classed as an ORF, of uncertain function. V lost 7 bases, J lost 3 bases, and 18 bases lay in between. The CDR3 contains 15 residues. The CDR3 bases are TGCGCCAGCAATTCAGTCCGGGAGGGCTACTATGGCTACACCTTC. Translated, it gives CASNSVREGYYGYTF.

The chain combines TRBV30 with TRBJ2-7, with 8 bases that match TRBD2. V lost 3 bases to trimming and J lost 7 bases; unmatched junction nucleotides: 8. The CDR3 has 13 residues. Germline V lookup: CDR1 GTSNPN, CDR2 SVGIG (reference sequence). This CDR3 is CAWRQRESLEQYF. CDR3 DNA sequence: TGTGCCTGGAGACAGCGGGAGTCTCTAGAGCAGTACTTC.

The rearrangement uses TRBV6-5 and TRBJ2-1, with D perhaps TRBD2 (5 bases). The V end lost 8 bases, the J end lost 5 bases, and 13 bases lay between the germline ends. The CDR3 contains 13 residues. Per germline, CDR1 MNHEY and CDR2 SVGAGI. CDR3 coding DNA: TGTGCCAGCCGCATCGGGGTCCACAATGAGCAGTTCTTC. The encoded protein is CASRIGVHNEQFF.

V and J are TRBV24-1 and TRBJ1-1; D not certain. CDR1 KGHDR and CDR2 SFDVKD come from the germline V gene. CDR3 size: 13 residues. Trimming pared 7 bases from V and 2 bases from J, leaving 10 bases between. The CDR3 is CATSRARNTEAFF. DNA of the CDR3: TGTGCCACCAGCCGGGCTAGAAACACTGAAGCTTTCTTT.

CDR3 bases: TGTGCCAGCAGCCAGGGTAATGAAAAACTGTTTTTT. Translated, it gives CASSQGNEKLFF. This chain joins TRBV25-1 and TRBJ1-4; D may be TRBD1 (5 bases). Germline values: CDR1 MGHDK, CDR2 SYGVNS. This CDR3 has 12 amino acids. V shed 6 bases and J shed 4 bases, with 6 bases lying between them. Together with reference TRBV25-1 and TRBJ1-4, the CDR3 gives the full variable domain: EADIYQTPRYLVIGTGKKITLECSQTMGHDKMYWYQQDPGMELHLIHYSYGVNSTEKGDLSSESTVSRIRTEHFPLTLESARPSHTSQYLCASSQGNEKLFFGSGTQLSVL.